The TCR beta chain described here comes from a study of blood T cell repertoires in COVID-19. Study-wide background: The origin of the acute and convalescent COVID-19 samples was the United States, Italy and Spain. From T cells, B-cell-depleted T cells, or PBMCs came the material, which was cDNA or gDNA.

Original processing methods: Estimation of nucleated cell counts relied on the amplification of reference gene primers. The method was immunoSEQ multiplex PCR; TCRdb's version includes in-frame clones alone and lacks a portion of them. V and J calls and clone size are copied from that table; D and trimming were computed from the DNA. This table holds roughly 230,000 clones, approximately 83% found once. Germline values: CDR1 MNHEY, CDR2 SVGEGT. The CDR3 has 14 amino acids. With 6 bases clipped from V and 4 bases from J, the junction kept 7 bases outside the gene matches. The source material was peripheral blood. The rearrangement uses TRBV6-2 or TRBV6-3 and TRBJ1-2; 8 bases fit TRBD1. This receptor was taken from a man in his forties or fifties with active or convalescent COVID-19. In DNA form, the CDR3 reads TGTGCCAGCAGCGGATGGACAGGGCTCTATGGCTACACCTTC. Its protein product is CASSGWTGLYGYTF.